Below, one T cell receptor beta chain is given with its context. The data were obtained in a study of T cell responses to AZD1222 COVID-19 vaccine. TCRdb's table, derived via immunoSEQ multiplex PCR, lists solely in-frame clones and lacks some. The sample contains 85,000 to 130,000 clones, 89% of which appear only once. The V and J ends lost 4 bases and 6 bases respectively, with 13 bases between them. CDR3 size: 14 residues. CDR1 is WNHNN and CDR2 is SYGVQD in the germline V gene (reference sequence). This clonotype was sampled from an adult in good health. The sequencing used peripheral blood, collected on day 0 of AZD1222 vaccination. The genes are TRBV10-1 and TRBJ2-1, with D possibly TRBD2 on 7 matching bases. The CDR3 loop reads CASSGNREGNEQFF. The CDR3 DNA follows: TGCGCCAGCAGTGGCAACAGGGAGGGCAATGAGCAGTTCTTC.